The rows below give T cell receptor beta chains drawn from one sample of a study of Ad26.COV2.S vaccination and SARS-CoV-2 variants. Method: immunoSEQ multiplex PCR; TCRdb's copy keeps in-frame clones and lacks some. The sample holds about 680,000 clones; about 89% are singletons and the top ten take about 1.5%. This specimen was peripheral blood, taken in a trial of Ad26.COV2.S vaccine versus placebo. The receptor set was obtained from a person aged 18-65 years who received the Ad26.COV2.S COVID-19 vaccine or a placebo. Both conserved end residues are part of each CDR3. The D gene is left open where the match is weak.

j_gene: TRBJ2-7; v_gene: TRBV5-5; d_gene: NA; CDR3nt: TGTGCCAGCAGCTTGGGGGGCCCTTGGGACGAGCAGTACTTC; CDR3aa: CASSLGGPWDEQYF
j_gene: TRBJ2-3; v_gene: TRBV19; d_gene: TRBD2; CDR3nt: TGTGCCAGTAGAGTGGCTAGCGGGAGGACAGATACGCAGTATTTT; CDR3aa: CASRVASGRTDTQYF
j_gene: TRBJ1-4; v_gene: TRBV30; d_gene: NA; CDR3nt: TGTGCCTGGAAACCGAAATTGGCGTACGAAAAACTGTTTTTT; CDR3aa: CAWKPKLAYEKLFF
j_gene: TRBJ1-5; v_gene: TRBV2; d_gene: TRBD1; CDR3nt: TGTGCCAGCAGAGGGACAGGGGTTCAGCCCCAGCATTTT; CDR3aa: CASRGTGVQPQHF
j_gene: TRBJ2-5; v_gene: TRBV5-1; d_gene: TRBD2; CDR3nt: TGCGCCAGCAGCTTTGAAGCGGGACAAGAGACCCAGTACTTC; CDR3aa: CASSFEAGQETQYF
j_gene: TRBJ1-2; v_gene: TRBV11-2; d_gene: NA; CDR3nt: TGTGCCAGCTCGCCAGACACAGGGCTTAGAGACTATGGCTACACCTTC; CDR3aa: CASSPDTGLRDYGYTF
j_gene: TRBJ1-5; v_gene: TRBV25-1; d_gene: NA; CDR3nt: TGTGCCAGCAGCTTCGGGGGAGGGCAGCCCCAGCATTTT; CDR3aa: CASSFGGGQPQHF
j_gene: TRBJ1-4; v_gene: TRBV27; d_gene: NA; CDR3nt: TGTGCCAGCAGTTTAAGAGCAACTAATGAAAAACTGTTTTTT; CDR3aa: CASSLRATNEKLFF
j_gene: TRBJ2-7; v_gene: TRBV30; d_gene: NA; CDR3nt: TGTGCCGGGGGTACCTACGAGCAGTACTTC; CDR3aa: CAGGTYEQYF
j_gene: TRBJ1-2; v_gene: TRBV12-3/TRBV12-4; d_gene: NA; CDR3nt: TGTGCCAGCAGTTTTGGGTCCTCGGGCTACACCTTC; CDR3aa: CASSFGSSGYTF
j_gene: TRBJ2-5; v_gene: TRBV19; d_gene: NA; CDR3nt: TGTGCCAGTAGTATTAAGAACCCCCGGGGACCGGGGGAGACCCAGTACTTC; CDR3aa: CASSIKNPRGPGETQYF
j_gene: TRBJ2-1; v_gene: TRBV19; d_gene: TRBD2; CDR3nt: TGTGCCAGTAGCATACCCTCACGGGGGGGCTTTTACAATGAGCAGTTCTTC; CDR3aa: CASSIPSRGGFYNEQFF
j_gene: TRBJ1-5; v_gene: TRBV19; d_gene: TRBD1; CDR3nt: TGTGCCAGTAGTCTCACAGGGGGCTATCAGCCCCAGCATTTT; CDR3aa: CASSLTGGYQPQHF
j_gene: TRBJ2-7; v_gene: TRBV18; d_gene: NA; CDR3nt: TGTGCCAGCTCACCATATGGAGGGCAGGGGGAGTACGAGCAGTACTTC; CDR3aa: CASSPYGGQGEYEQYF
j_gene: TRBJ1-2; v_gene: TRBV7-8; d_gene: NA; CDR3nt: TGTGCCAGCAGCTTATGGGACCTGCACTATGGCTACACCTTC; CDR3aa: CASSLWDLHYGYTF
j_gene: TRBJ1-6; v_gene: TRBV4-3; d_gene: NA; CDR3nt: TGCGCCAGCAGCCGGGCGGAGAGCTCCTATAATTCACCCCTCCACTTT; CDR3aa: CASSRAESSYNSPLHF